The clone carrying this TCR beta chain was detected only once. The sample comes from a study of technical replicates of blood from a handful of donors. Produced via immunoSEQ multiplex PCR; TCRdb's table is partial and in-frame only. The data hold about 100,000 clones, with about 96% observed a single time. The CDR3 has 14 amino acids. V lost 8 bases to trimming and J lost 4 bases; unmatched junction nucleotides: 9. CDR1 is MDHEN and CDR2 is SYDVKM in the germline V gene. Specimen: T cells isolated from PBMCs. This clonotype was sampled from a human donor in good health. The chain couples TRBV28 to TRBJ2-3; 7 bases are a match to TRBD2. The chain's CDR3 is CASYLSGAPDTQYF. In DNA form, the CDR3 reads TGTGCCAGCTACCTGAGCGGGGCACCAGATACGCAGTATTTT. The full variable domain, with the rest looked up from reference TRBV28 and TRBJ2-3, is DVKVTQSSRYLVKRTGEKVFLECVQDMDHENMFWYRQDPGLGLRLIYFSYDVKMKEKGDIPEGYSVSREKKERFSLILESASTNQTSMYLCASYLSGAPDTQYFGPGTRLTVL.